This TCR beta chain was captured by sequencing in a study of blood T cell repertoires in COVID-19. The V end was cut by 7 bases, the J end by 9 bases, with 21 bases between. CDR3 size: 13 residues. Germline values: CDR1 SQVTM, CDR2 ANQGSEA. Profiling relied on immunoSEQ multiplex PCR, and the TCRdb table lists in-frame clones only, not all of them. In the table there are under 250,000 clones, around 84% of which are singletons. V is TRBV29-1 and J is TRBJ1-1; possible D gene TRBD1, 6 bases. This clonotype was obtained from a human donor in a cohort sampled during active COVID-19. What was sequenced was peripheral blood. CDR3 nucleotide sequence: TGCAGCGCGGCCCCTTCTGTGGACAGCCAAGCTTTCTTT. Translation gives CSAAPSVDSQAFF.